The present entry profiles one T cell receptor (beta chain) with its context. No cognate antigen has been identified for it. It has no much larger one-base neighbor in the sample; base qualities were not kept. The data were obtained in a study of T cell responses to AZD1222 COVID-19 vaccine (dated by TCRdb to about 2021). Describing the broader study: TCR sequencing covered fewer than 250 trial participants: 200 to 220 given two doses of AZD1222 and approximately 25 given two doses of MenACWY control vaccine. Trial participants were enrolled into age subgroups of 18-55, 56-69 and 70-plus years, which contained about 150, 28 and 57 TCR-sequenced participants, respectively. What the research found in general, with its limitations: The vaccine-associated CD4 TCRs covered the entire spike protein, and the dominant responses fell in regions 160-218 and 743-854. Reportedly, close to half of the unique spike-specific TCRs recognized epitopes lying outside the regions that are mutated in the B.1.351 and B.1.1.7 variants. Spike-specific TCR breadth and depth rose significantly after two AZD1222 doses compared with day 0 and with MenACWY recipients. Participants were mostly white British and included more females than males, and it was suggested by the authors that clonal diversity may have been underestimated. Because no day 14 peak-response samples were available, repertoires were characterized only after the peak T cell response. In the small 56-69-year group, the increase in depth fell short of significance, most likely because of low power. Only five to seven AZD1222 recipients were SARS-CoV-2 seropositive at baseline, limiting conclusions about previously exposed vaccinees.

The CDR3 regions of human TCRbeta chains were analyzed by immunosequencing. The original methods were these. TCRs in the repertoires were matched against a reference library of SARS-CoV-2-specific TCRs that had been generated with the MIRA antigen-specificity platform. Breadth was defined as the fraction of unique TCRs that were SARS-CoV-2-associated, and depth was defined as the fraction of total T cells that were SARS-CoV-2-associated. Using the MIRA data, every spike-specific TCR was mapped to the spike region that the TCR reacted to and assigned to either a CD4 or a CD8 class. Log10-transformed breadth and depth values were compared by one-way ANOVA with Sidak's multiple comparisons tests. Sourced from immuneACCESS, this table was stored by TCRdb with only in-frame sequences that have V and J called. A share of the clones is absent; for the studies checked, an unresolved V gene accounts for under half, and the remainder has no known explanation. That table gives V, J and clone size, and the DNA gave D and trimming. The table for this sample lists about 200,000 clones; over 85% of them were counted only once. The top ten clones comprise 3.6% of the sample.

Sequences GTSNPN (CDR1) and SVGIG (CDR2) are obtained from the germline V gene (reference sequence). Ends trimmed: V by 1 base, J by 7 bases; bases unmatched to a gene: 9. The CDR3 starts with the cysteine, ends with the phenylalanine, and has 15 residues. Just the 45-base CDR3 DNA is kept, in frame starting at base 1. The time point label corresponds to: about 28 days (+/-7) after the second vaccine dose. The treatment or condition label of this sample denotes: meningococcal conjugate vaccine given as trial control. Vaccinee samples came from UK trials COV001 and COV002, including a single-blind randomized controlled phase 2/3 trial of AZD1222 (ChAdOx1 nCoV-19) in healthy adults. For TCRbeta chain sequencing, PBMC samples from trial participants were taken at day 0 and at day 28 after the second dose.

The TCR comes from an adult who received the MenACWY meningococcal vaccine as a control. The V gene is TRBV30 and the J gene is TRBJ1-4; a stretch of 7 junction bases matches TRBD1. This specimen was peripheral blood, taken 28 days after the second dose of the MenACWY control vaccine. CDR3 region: CAWSDPTGVGEKLFF. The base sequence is TGTGCCTGGAGTGACCCCACAGGGGTAGGTGAAAAACTGTTTTTT.